This T cell receptor beta chain was identified during a study of regulatory T cells in long-lasting Graves disease (dated by TCRdb to the early 2020s). With regard to the full study: Antithyroid drugs had been taken for less than 3 months by newly diagnosed Graves' disease patients. Persistent Graves' disease patients were compared with newly diagnosed Graves' disease patients by peripheral blood TCR sequencing and RNA sequencing. The study was conducted in China and was registered as a clinical trial. A total of 35 or so samples were covered by TCR sequencing, comprising some 13 persistent and approximately 20 newly diagnosed Graves' disease patients. The paper's findings and limits, for the study overall: Preferential use of TRBV28, TRBJ1-2 and TRBJ2-5 was observed in persistent disease, whereas TRBV20-1 and TRBJ2-1 were favored in newly diagnosed disease. More public clonotypes were shared among persistent patients (under 3,000) than among newly diagnosed patients (approximately 1,000). Peripheral blood alone was examined, since thyroid tissue, which constituted the primary lesion, could not be accessed. The small sample size was acknowledged by the authors as a limitation that may reduce accuracy. Persistent Graves' disease patients showed lower TCR Shannon entropy and fewer highly expanded clones than newly diagnosed patients, suggesting clonal expansion. Only the TCR beta chain was sequenced and analyzed.

The time point label on this specimen signifies: newly diagnosed GD, antithyroid drugs for less than 3 months. For both TCR sequencing and RNA sequencing, RNA was extracted from PBMCs using TRIzol. The diagnosis of Graves' disease was made according to American Thyroid Association guidelines. Patients were recruited from an endocrinology department in Xi'an, China. Each patient gave approximately 8.8 milliliters of peripheral blood, collected in an EDTA anticoagulant tube. Ficoll Paque Plus density gradient separation was used to isolate PBMCs, and no further T cell sorting was done. An Agilent 2100 Bioanalyzer and agarose gel were used to check RNA quality, while a NanoDrop 2000 measured RNA concentration. This clonotype has ten or more counts. Its antigen is still unknown. No clone much larger than this one lies a single base away; base qualities are absent. The method was multiplex PCR. Sequencing took place on an Illumina HiSeq 4000. TCR beta libraries were built with iRepertoire HTBI primers and Arm-PCR amplification of CDR3 regions. PCR products were gel purified before sequencing. Under the source paper's analysis protocol: Gene usage analysis of CDR3 amino acid clonotypes used the roughly 60 TRBV and more than 13 TRBJ segments found across samples. Filtered high-quality paired reads were merged into contigs using COPE and FqMerger. BLAST was used to align contigs to the IMGT TRBV, TRBD and TRBJ reference genes, and CDR3 was defined following IMGT. Clonotypes above 0.1% frequency were classified as highly expanded clones. Shannon entropy was used to measure repertoire diversity, and the Gini coefficient was used to measure V-J evenness. Clonotypes shared by more than one individual were considered public. TCRdb cleaned the public reads at Q25 with fastp, built clones with MiXCR and kept in-frame beta chains. Each entry is one CDR3 protein sequence, shown with its most common DNA and genes. These V and J calls are TCRdb output, not the study's own analysis. The sample contains over 450,000 distinct CDR3 sequences, 12% of them found a single time. In total, the top ten clones hold 8.9% of the sample.

Sequences MNHEY (CDR1) and SMNVEV (CDR2) are obtained from the germline V gene (reference sequence). The CDR3 goes from the cysteine to the phenylalanine over 14 residues. The only DNA kept is the CDR3, 42 bases in frame from the first base. V lost 6 bases and J lost 1 base; the stretch between them is 12 bases long. The sample was also reused in another study, on T cells in Graves' hyperthyroidism and ophthalmopathy. Drawing on the second study: A patient counted as having stable Graves' hyperthyroidism if no progression to ophthalmopathy occurred over 18 months of follow-up. Hyperthyroidism patients were newly diagnosed, with disease duration under 2 months, and aged 18 to 65 years. Any patient with an uncontrolled infection, another autoimmune disease, pregnancy or lactation was excluded. Diagnoses were based on clinical symptoms, serum thyroxine and TRAb, thyroid ultrasound and orbital computed tomography. The TCR CDR3 was subjected to a first round of RT-PCR using the HTBI primer set and the Qiagen OneStep RT-PCR kit. Most expanded thyroid clonotypes (frequency above 0.001) were also detected in blood, a finding suggesting that blood repertoires may reflect thyroid immune responses. Ophthalmopathy was separated from stable hyperthyroidism by a 13 V-J signature model, with approximately 86% sensitivity and roughly 81% specificity obtained in cross-validation and 80%/75% obtained in testing. In validation, progression to ophthalmopathy was predicted by the model with 70.59% sensitivity and roughly 76% specificity, a median of approximately 6.5 months before onset. To identify TCR V-J signatures that set the groups apart, the researchers used a discovery cohort of 100 patients, made up of 40 to 45 with Graves' ophthalmopathy and approximately 57 with stable Graves' hyperthyroidism. An independent validation cohort of about 20 hyperthyroidism patients and 17 patients who later progressed to ophthalmopathy tested prospective prediction of ophthalmopathy. The 100 or so discovery patients were randomly split 7:3 into training and test sets. In addition, the study compared T-cell repertoires in thyroid tissue and in blood from several Graves' hyperthyroidism patients. After sampling, hyperthyroidism patients received methimazole starting at 30 mg daily, and ophthalmopathy patients received high-dose intravenous methylprednisolone. Libraries were constructed in a second round of multiplex PCR, after which size selection and purification were performed. Libraries were sequenced paired-end with 100 bp reads on an Illumina HiSeq2000. Raw data were processed with SOAPnuke, discarding reads with adapters, uncalled bases, mean Phred below 15, or no exact constant-primer or identifier match. COPE v1.2.5 was used to merge the high-quality paired reads, and each unique nucleotide sequence was defined as a clonotype. MiTCR v1.1 was used to align the clonotypes against IMGT TRBV, TRBD and TRBJ reference segments. The analysis included only V-J combinations with a frequency above 0.0001, which together covered 98% to 99.2% of the repertoires. The TCS score was defined as F50 (clonal expansion) divided by E x V (chaos), with BLOSUM62-based TCRdist calculated between CDR3 peptides within each V-J. Welch's t-statistics and random forest reduced several hundred V-J features to fewer than 15, which were used in a naive Bayes classifier (R e1071). Sample size was not statistically predetermined, and blinding of investigators to group allocation was not performed. The paper reports TCR Vbeta CDR3 sequencing of roughly 140 peripheral blood samples: some 41 ophthalmopathy, around 80 hyperthyroidism and some 17 progressor patients.

This specimen consisted of peripheral blood mononuclear cells (PBMCs), obtained at new diagnosis, from a patient treated with antithyroid drugs. This receptor was identified in a woman between 25 and 40 years old with Graves disease. Donor details come from another sample of the same person, matched by shared clones. The V gene is TRBV27 and the J gene is TRBJ1-2, with a tentative D gene TRBD1 over 6 matching bases. The CDR3 is CASSPGQRNYGYTF. The DNA reads as follows: TGTGCCAGCAGCCCGGGACAACGTAACTATGGCTACACCTTC.